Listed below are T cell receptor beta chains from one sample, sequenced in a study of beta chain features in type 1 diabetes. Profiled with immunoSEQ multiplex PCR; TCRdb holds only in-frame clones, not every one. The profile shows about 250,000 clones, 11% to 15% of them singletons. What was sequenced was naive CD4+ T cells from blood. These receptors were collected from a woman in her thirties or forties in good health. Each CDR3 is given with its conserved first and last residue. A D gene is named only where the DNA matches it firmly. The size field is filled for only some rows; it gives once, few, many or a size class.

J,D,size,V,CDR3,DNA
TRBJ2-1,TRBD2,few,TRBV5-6,CASSPSGGPYNEQFF,TGTGCCAGCAGCCCAAGCGGGGGTCCCTACAATGAGCAGTTCTTC
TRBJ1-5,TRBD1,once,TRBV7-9,CASSIGTVNQPQHF,TGTGCCAGCAGTATCGGGACAGTCAATCAGCCCCAGCATTTT
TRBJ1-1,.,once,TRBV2,CASTTQGYTEAFF,TGTGCCAGCACCACACAGGGCTACACTGAAGCTTTCTTT
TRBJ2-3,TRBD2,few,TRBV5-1,CASSTGTSGGADTQYF,TGCGCCAGCAGCACCGGGACTAGCGGGGGCGCAGATACGCAGTATTTT
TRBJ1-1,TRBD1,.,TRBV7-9,CASSQSQGWPFF,TGTGCCAGCAGCCAGTCACAGGGGTGGCCTTTCTTT
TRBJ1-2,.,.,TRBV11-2,CASSLGYREYGYTF,TGTGCCAGCAGCTTAGGGTACAGGGAATATGGCTACACCTTC
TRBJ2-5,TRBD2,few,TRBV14,CASSQAGGGAGETQYF,TGTGCCAGCAGCCAAGCGGGGGGAGGGGCCGGAGAGACCCAGTACTTC
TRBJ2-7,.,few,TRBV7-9,CASSSGEYNYEQYF,TGTGCCAGCAGCTCTGGGGAGTATAACTACGAGCAGTACTTC
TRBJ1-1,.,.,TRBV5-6,CASSLILNTEAFF,TGTGCCAGCAGCTTGATCTTGAACACTGAAGCTTTCTTT
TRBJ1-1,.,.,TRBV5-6,CASSLRGAEAFF,TGTGCCAGCAGTCTGCGGGGCGCTGAAGCTTTCTTT
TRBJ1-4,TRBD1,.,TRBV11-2,CASSFHYQGAQATNEKLFF,TGTGCCAGCAGCTTTCACTATCAGGGGGCTCAAGCAACTAATGAAAAACTGTTTTTT
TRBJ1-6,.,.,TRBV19,CASSIKGANSPLHF,TGTGCCAGTAGTATAAAGGGAGCGAATTCACCCCTCCACTTT
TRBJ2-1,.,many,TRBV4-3,CASSPGQGNEQFF,TGCGCCAGCAGCCCTGGGCAGGGCAATGAGCAGTTCTTC
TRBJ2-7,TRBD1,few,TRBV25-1,CASSSGQGHYEQYF,TGTGCCAGCAGTTCGGGACAGGGACACTACGAGCAGTACTTC
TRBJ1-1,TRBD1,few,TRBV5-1,CASSLAPGGDTEAFF,TGCGCCAGCAGCTTGGCCCCAGGGGGAGACACTGAAGCTTTCTTT
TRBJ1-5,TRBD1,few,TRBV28,CASSSIPGQGHYSNQPQHF,TGTGCCAGCAGTTCTATACCGGGACAGGGACATTATAGCAATCAGCCCCAGCATTTT
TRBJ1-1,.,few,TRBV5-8,CASSSTLNTEAFF,TGTGCCAGCAGCTCGACACTGAACACTGAAGCTTTCTTT
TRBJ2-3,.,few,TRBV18,CASSRDTLPDTQYF,TGTGCCAGCTCACGAGACACCCTCCCAGATACGCAGTATTTT
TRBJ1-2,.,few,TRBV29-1,CSAPQGRGYTF,TGCAGCGCCCCTCAGGGGCGCGGCTACACCTTC
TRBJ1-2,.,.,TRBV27,CASSPDRTYGYTF,TGTGCCAGCAGCCCTGACAGGACGTATGGCTACACCTTC
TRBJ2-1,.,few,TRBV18,CASSPETRTEQFF,TGTGCCAGCTCACCGGAGACCAGGACAGAGCAGTTCTTC
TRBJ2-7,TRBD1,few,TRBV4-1,CASSQGWTGFSYEQYF,TGCGCCAGCAGCCAAGGGTGGACAGGGTTTTCCTACGAGCAGTACTTC
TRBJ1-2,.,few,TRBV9,CASSVAAFRGYTF,TGTGCCAGCAGCGTAGCTGCTTTTCGGGGCTACACCTTC
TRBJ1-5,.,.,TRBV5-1,CASSLSGVSNQPQHF,TGCGCCAGCAGCTTGTCGGGGGTGAGCAATCAGCCCCAGCATTTT
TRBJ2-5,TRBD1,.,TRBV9,CASSAGQFATQYF,TGTGCCAGCAGCGCGGGACAGTTCGCGACCCAGTACTTC
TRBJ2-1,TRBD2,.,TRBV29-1,CSVDKGLASNEQFF,TGCAGCGTTGATAAGGGACTAGCATCCAATGAGCAGTTCTTC
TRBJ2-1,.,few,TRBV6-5,CASSPQGGGRFF,TGTGCCAGCAGTCCTCAAGGCGGCGGTCGGTTCTTC
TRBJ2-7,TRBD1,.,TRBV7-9,CASSTTGYKQYF,TGTGCCAGCAGCACGACAGGGTATAAGCAGTACTTC
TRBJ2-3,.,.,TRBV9,CASSVDYTDTQYF,TGTGCCAGCAGCGTAGATTACACAGATACGCAGTATTTT
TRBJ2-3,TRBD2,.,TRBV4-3,CASSQTLAGGSNPDTQYF,TGCGCCAGCAGCCAAACACTAGCGGGGGGAAGCAACCCAGATACGCAGTATTTT
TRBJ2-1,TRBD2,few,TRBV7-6,CASSPRTSGVNEQFF,TGTGCCAGCAGCCCACGGACTAGCGGGGTCAATGAGCAGTTCTTC
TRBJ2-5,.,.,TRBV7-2,CASSLYRKGETQYF,TGTGCCAGCAGCTTATACAGGAAAGGAGAGACCCAGTACTTC
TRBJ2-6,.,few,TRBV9,CASSVLGANVLTF,TGTGCCAGCAGCGTACTTGGGGCCAACGTCCTGACTTTC
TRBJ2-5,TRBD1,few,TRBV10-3,CAISESNRGMETQYF,TGTGCCATCAGTGAGTCGAACAGGGGGATGGAGACCCAGTACTTC
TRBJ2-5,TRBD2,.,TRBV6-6,CASTEGRAGPQETQYF,TGTGCCAGCACCGAAGGGCGAGCGGGACCCCAAGAGACCCAGTACTTC
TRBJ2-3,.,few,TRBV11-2,CASSGPSTDTQYF,TGTGCCAGCAGCGGCCCTAGCACAGATACGCAGTATTTT
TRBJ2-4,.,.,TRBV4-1,CASSQAGRVGSKNIQYF,TGCGCCAGCAGCCAAGCCGGCAGGGTAGGTTCCAAAAACATTCAGTACTTC
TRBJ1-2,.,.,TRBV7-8,CASSQATGGGDYGYTF,TGTGCCAGCAGCCAAGCGACAGGTGGAGGTGACTATGGCTACACCTTC
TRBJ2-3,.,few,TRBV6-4,CASSDSPLATSTDTQYF,TGTGCCAGCAGTGACTCGCCTCTAGCGACTAGCACAGATACGCAGTATTTT
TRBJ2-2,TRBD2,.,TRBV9,CASSVVRGTSGGASVGELFF,TGTGCCAGCAGCGTAGTTCGGGGGACTAGCGGGGGGGCCTCCGTTGGGGAGCTGTTTTTT